The rows below give T cell receptor beta chains drawn from one sample of a study of T cell responses to AZD1222 COVID-19 vaccine. TCRdb keeps only in-frame clones here, not all; method: immunoSEQ multiplex PCR. The sample consists of around 140,000 clones, 85% to 90% of them appearing once. Source: peripheral blood, taken on day 0 of AZD1222 vaccination. The receptors were sampled from an adult in good health. The CDR3 runs from the conserved cysteine through the conserved F or W. Each record gives: clone size, V gene, J gene, D gene, CDR3 DNA, CDR3 protein. A D gene is named only where the DNA matches it firmly. Clone size is shown for a subset of rows, as once, few, many or a class of expanded clone.

abundance: -; v_gene: TRBV7-2; j_gene: TRBJ1-1; d_gene: TRBD1; CDR3nt: TGTGCCAGCAGCGCAACAGGGGGCACTGAAGCTTTCTTT; CDR3aa: CASSATGGTEAFF
abundance: once; v_gene: TRBV6-5; j_gene: TRBJ1-5; d_gene: -; CDR3nt: TGTGCCAGCAGTTCGATGGGGTTTGGACCCCAGCATTTT; CDR3aa: CASSSMGFGPQHF
abundance: -; v_gene: TRBV12-3/TRBV12-4; j_gene: TRBJ1-5; d_gene: -; CDR3nt: TGTGCCAGCAGTTTTGTCGGGAATCAGCCCCAGCATTTT; CDR3aa: CASSFVGNQPQHF
abundance: -; v_gene: TRBV7-9; j_gene: TRBJ1-4; d_gene: -; CDR3nt: TGTGCCAGCAGCTTAGATTTAAGGGCTACTAATGAAAAACTGTTTTTT; CDR3aa: CASSLDLRATNEKLFF
abundance: -; v_gene: TRBV6-6; j_gene: TRBJ1-1; d_gene: -; CDR3nt: TGTGCCAGCAGTTCCTTACGTCACGCTGAAGCTTTCTTT; CDR3aa: CASSSLRHAEAFF
abundance: -; v_gene: TRBV11-2; j_gene: TRBJ2-7; d_gene: TRBD1; CDR3nt: TGTGCCAGCAGCGGCCCCCTACAGGGGGCTGATTACGAGCAGTACTTC; CDR3aa: CASSGPLQGADYEQYF
abundance: -; v_gene: TRBV11-3; j_gene: TRBJ2-1; d_gene: -; CDR3nt: TGTGCCAGCAGCTTAGAAGAAGGGGGGGAGTATGAGCAGTTCTTC; CDR3aa: CASSLEEGGEYEQFF
abundance: -; v_gene: TRBV7-6; j_gene: TRBJ2-3; d_gene: -; CDR3nt: TGTGCCAGCAGCCAAAGACGGGGGGCCAGCACAGATACGCAGTATTTT; CDR3aa: CASSQRRGASTDTQYF
abundance: -; v_gene: TRBV5-1; j_gene: TRBJ1-2; d_gene: -; CDR3nt: TGCGCCAGCAGCCCAATGACCGACGGCTACACCTTC; CDR3aa: CASSPMTDGYTF
abundance: -; v_gene: TRBV7-9; j_gene: TRBJ1-1; d_gene: -; CDR3nt: TGTGCCAGCGACAAGATGCGGGGTGAAGCTTTCTTT; CDR3aa: CASDKMRGEAFF
abundance: -; v_gene: TRBV5-1; j_gene: TRBJ2-7; d_gene: -; CDR3nt: TGCGCCAGCAGCCTAGACGGAAACCCCGCCTACGAGCAGTACTTC; CDR3aa: CASSLDGNPAYEQYF
abundance: once; v_gene: TRBV27; j_gene: TRBJ2-5; d_gene: TRBD2; CDR3nt: TGTGCCACCAGCACGTATGCTAGCGGACAAGAGACCCAGTACTTC; CDR3aa: CATSTYASGQETQYF
abundance: once; v_gene: TRBV7-3; j_gene: TRBJ1-2; d_gene: TRBD1; CDR3nt: TGTGCCAGCAGCTCGGGGACAGGGCATGGCTACACCTTC; CDR3aa: CASSSGTGHGYTF
abundance: -; v_gene: TRBV5-8; j_gene: TRBJ2-7; d_gene: TRBD1; CDR3nt: TGTGCCAGCAGCTTGGAAGGGGGCGAAACCCCCGAGCAGTACTTC; CDR3aa: CASSLEGGETPEQYF
abundance: -; v_gene: TRBV6-5; j_gene: TRBJ2-2; d_gene: -; CDR3nt: TGTGCCAGCAGTTACGGCACCGGGGAGCTGTTTTTT; CDR3aa: CASSYGTGELFF
abundance: -; v_gene: TRBV28; j_gene: TRBJ2-5; d_gene: -; CDR3nt: TGTGCCAGCAGTTTTCCGGGGAAAGAGACCCAGTACTTC; CDR3aa: CASSFPGKETQYF
abundance: many; v_gene: TRBV5-4; j_gene: TRBJ2-3; d_gene: TRBD2; CDR3nt: TGTGCCAGCAGTGGCGGGGGGGATATAGATACGCAGTATTTT; CDR3aa: CASSGGGDIDTQYF
abundance: -; v_gene: TRBV10-3; j_gene: TRBJ1-4; d_gene: -; CDR3nt: TGTGCCATCAGTCCTGGGACCGCTAATGAAAAACTGTTTTTT; CDR3aa: CAISPGTANEKLFF
abundance: -; v_gene: TRBV7-2; j_gene: TRBJ1-2; d_gene: -; CDR3nt: TGTGTGGGGGGAGGCTACACCTTC; CDR3aa: CVGGGYTF
abundance: -; v_gene: TRBV14; j_gene: TRBJ2-3; d_gene: TRBD1; CDR3nt: TGTGCCAGCAGCCAACTGGGACAGGGGTTCGGCCCAGATACGCAGTATTTT; CDR3aa: CASSQLGQGFGPDTQYF
abundance: once; v_gene: TRBV7-9; j_gene: TRBJ1-3; d_gene: -; CDR3nt: TGTGCCAGCAGCTCGACAGTCTCTGGAAACACCATATATTTT; CDR3aa: CASSSTVSGNTIYF
abundance: -; v_gene: TRBV5-5; j_gene: TRBJ2-1; d_gene: -; CDR3nt: TGTGCCAGCAGCTTGGGGGCGCGGAACAATGAGCAGTTCTTC; CDR3aa: CASSLGARNNEQFF
abundance: few; v_gene: TRBV29-1; j_gene: TRBJ2-5; d_gene: TRBD1; CDR3nt: TGCAGCGTCGACAGGGGGTCCTTAGAGACCCAGTACTTC; CDR3aa: CSVDRGSLETQYF
abundance: -; v_gene: TRBV15; j_gene: TRBJ1-6; d_gene: -; CDR3nt: TGTGCCACCAGCAGAGAGGAAGCAGGCTGGCACTCACCCCTCCACTTT; CDR3aa: CATSREEAGWHSPLHF
abundance: -; v_gene: TRBV7-2; j_gene: TRBJ1-1; d_gene: -; CDR3nt: TGTGCCAGCAGCCGTGGGGGGAACACTGAAGCTTTCTTT; CDR3aa: CASSRGGNTEAFF
abundance: many; v_gene: TRBV5-6; j_gene: TRBJ2-4; d_gene: -; CDR3nt: TGTGCCAGCAGCGTGAGTGACATTCAGTACTTC; CDR3aa: CASSVSDIQYF
abundance: -; v_gene: TRBV11-2; j_gene: TRBJ2-3; d_gene: TRBD2; CDR3nt: TGTGCCAGCAGCTTAGGACTAGCGGGGGGGCCTGGGAGCACAGATACGCAGTATTTT; CDR3aa: CASSLGLAGGPGSTDTQYF
abundance: -; v_gene: TRBV6-5; j_gene: TRBJ2-6; d_gene: -; CDR3nt: TGTGCCATTTCACACAGGTGGGGTGGGGCCAACGTCCTGACTTTC; CDR3aa: CAISHRWGGANVLTF
abundance: -; v_gene: TRBV5-6; j_gene: TRBJ1-6; d_gene: TRBD1; CDR3nt: TGTGCCAGCAGCTTAAACAGGGGCCAGAACGTTTCACCCCTCCACTTT; CDR3aa: CASSLNRGQNVSPLHF
abundance: -; v_gene: TRBV5-6; j_gene: TRBJ2-2; d_gene: -; CDR3nt: TGTGCCAGCAGCCGCGGAGTCGACACCGGGGAGCTGTTTTTT; CDR3aa: CASSRGVDTGELFF
abundance: -; v_gene: TRBV10-3; j_gene: TRBJ1-5; d_gene: TRBD1; CDR3nt: TGTGCCATCAGTGCCTCCTTGGGGACAGGGGGTGGTCAGCCCCAGCATTTT; CDR3aa: CAISASLGTGGGQPQHF
abundance: -; v_gene: TRBV27; j_gene: TRBJ1-6; d_gene: -; CDR3nt: TGTGCCAGCAGCTATCAGTTCGGGGGTTATAATTCACCCCTCCACTTT; CDR3aa: CASSYQFGGYNSPLHF
abundance: few; v_gene: TRBV6-9; j_gene: TRBJ1-2; d_gene: -; CDR3nt: TGTGCCAGCAGGCCGGGACTGGGCTATGGCTACACCTTC; CDR3aa: CASRPGLGYGYTF
abundance: -; v_gene: TRBV2; j_gene: TRBJ2-1; d_gene: -; CDR3nt: TGTGCCAGCAGGCTCTGGAAAGACAATGAGCAGTTCTTC; CDR3aa: CASRLWKDNEQFF
abundance: few; v_gene: TRBV6-5; j_gene: TRBJ2-1; d_gene: -; CDR3nt: TGTGCCAGCAAGGGGGGGACCGTGGACAATGAGCAGTTCTTC; CDR3aa: CASKGGTVDNEQFF
abundance: -; v_gene: TRBV7-9; j_gene: TRBJ2-7; d_gene: -; CDR3nt: TGTGCCAGCAGCTTAGTCGACAGCGAGCAGTACTTC; CDR3aa: CASSLVDSEQYF
abundance: -; v_gene: TRBV7-2; j_gene: TRBJ1-2; d_gene: -; CDR3nt: TGTGCCAGCAGAGGAGCCGATGGTGGCTACACCTTC; CDR3aa: CASRGADGGYTF
abundance: -; v_gene: TRBV7-7; j_gene: TRBJ2-1; d_gene: TRBD2; CDR3nt: TGTGCTAGCAGCCGCGGGCTAGCGGATTACAATGAGCAGTTCTTC; CDR3aa: CASSRGLADYNEQFF
abundance: -; v_gene: TRBV19; j_gene: TRBJ1-2; d_gene: -; CDR3nt: TGTGCCAGTAGGGGAGGGCCGTACTATGGCTACACCTTC; CDR3aa: CASRGGPYYGYTF
abundance: -; v_gene: TRBV6-5; j_gene: TRBJ2-3; d_gene: TRBD2; CDR3nt: TGTGCCAGCAGTTACTGGCGGGGGGGACGCACAGATACGCAGTATTTT; CDR3aa: CASSYWRGGRTDTQYF
abundance: -; v_gene: TRBV24-1; j_gene: TRBJ2-1; d_gene: -; CDR3nt: TGTGCCACCAGTACAACAGGGTATGGCTCCTACAATGAGCAGTTCTTC; CDR3aa: CATSTTGYGSYNEQFF
abundance: few; v_gene: TRBV5-1; j_gene: TRBJ1-2; d_gene: -; CDR3nt: TGCGCCAGCAGCTGGACTTCGACAGTTGGGGGTGGCTACACCTTC; CDR3aa: CASSWTSTVGGGYTF
abundance: -; v_gene: TRBV6-2/TRBV6-3; j_gene: TRBJ1-1; d_gene: -; CDR3nt: TGTGCCAGCAGTTACTCGGGCGGTGAAGCTTTCTTT; CDR3aa: CASSYSGGEAFF
abundance: few; v_gene: TRBV4-3; j_gene: TRBJ2-7; d_gene: -; CDR3nt: TGCGCCAGCAGCCAAGAACTACTAGCTGTCTACGAGCAGTACTTC; CDR3aa: CASSQELLAVYEQYF
abundance: -; v_gene: TRBV9; j_gene: TRBJ1-2; d_gene: TRBD1; CDR3nt: TGTACCAGCAGCGCTTCATGGACAGGGTTTGAAGGCTATGGCTACACCTTC; CDR3aa: CTSSASWTGFEGYGYTF